The entry below describes one T cell receptor (beta chain). Profiling relied on immunoSEQ multiplex PCR, and the TCRdb table lists in-frame clones only, not all of them. The sample has 94,000 or so clones, roughly nine tenths seen once. The data stem from a study of T cell responses to AZD1222 COVID-19 vaccine. The CDR3 contains 13 residues. The germline V gene encodes CDR1 MNHEY and CDR2 SVGEGT. V was trimmed by 2 bases and J by 12 bases, leaving 14 bases between them. V gene TRBV6-2 or TRBV6-3 combines with J gene TRBJ2-1; D possibly corresponds to TRBD1 (6 bases). This specimen consisted of peripheral blood, obtained on day 0 of AZD1222 vaccination. The source is an adult in good health. In DNA form, the CDR3 reads TGTGCCAGCAGTTACGCACAGGGACCTGGGCAGTTCTTC. Its protein is CASSYAQGPGQFF.